Listed below are T cell receptor beta chains from one sample, sequenced in a study of shared clonotypes between healthy human individuals. Some clones are missing from TCRdb's copy, which holds only in-frame ones; the method was immunoSEQ multiplex PCR. The sample includes over 850,000 clones, about 84% of them seen just once. The sample taken for sequencing was memory CD4+ T cells from PBMCs. The receptors derive from a man younger than 35 in good health. Some clones in this sample may be carry-over from other donors' samples. The CDR3 runs from the conserved cysteine through the conserved F or W. D genes are given only for firm matches. Not all rows give a size; the values are once, few, many and, for expanded clones, a class.

NA	few	TRBV7-2	TRBJ2-1	TGTGCCAGCAGCGCATTCAATGAGCAGTTCTTC	CASSAFNEQFF
TRBD1	NA	TRBV5-4	TRBJ2-1	TGTGCCAGCAGTGGGGGACAGGGGGCGTACAATGAGCAGTTCTTC	CASSGGQGAYNEQFF
NA	few	TRBV2	TRBJ1-2	TGTGCCAGCAGTGAAGAAGGGAACTATGGCTACACCTTC	CASSEEGNYGYTF
NA	NA	TRBV4-3	TRBJ1-3	TGCGCCAGCAGCCCGATGCGTTCTGGAAACACCATATATTTT	CASSPMRSGNTIYF
TRBD2	NA	TRBV7-2	TRBJ2-7	TGTGCCAGCAGCAAACCGGGACTAGCGGCTTCCTACGAGCAGTACTTC	CASSKPGLAASYEQYF
TRBD1	NA	TRBV5-3	TRBJ1-4	TGTGCCAGAAGCTTGCGGATTAAGAGGACAGGAGTGGATAAACTGTTTTTT	CARSLRIKRTGVDKLFF
TRBD1	NA	TRBV29-1	TRBJ2-5	TGCAGCGTTGAAGAGCCACAGGGGTTGCAGACCCAGTACTTC	CSVEEPQGLQTQYF
NA	few	TRBV5-1	TRBJ1-2	TGCGCCAGCAGCTTGGAGGCAGCCGTAACTAATGGCTACACCTTC	CASSLEAAVTNGYTF
TRBD2	NA	TRBV19	TRBJ2-2	TGTGCCAGTAGTATTTTGGCGGGAGGCGACGGGGAGCTGTTTTTT	CASSILAGGDGELFF
NA	NA	TRBV7-9	TRBJ1-3	TGTGCCAGCAGCGACACGGGACCGCCCTCTGGAAACACCATATATTTT	CASSDTGPPSGNTIYF
TRBD1	NA	TRBV7-3	TRBJ1-1	TGTGCCAGCAGCTTACAGGGGGATACCCAAGCTTTCTTT	CASSLQGDTQAFF
TRBD1	NA	TRBV6-1	TRBJ2-7	TGTGCCAGCGGCCGACAGGGGCGGGTAGGCTTC	CASGRQGRVGF
NA	NA	TRBV4-1	TRBJ2-7	TGCGCCAGCAGCCCCCCAGGGGCGACATCCTACGAGCAGTACTTC	CASSPPGATSYEQYF
NA	NA	TRBV29-1	TRBJ2-3	TGCAGCGTTCCGGGACTGGGCACAGATACGCAGTATTTT	CSVPGLGTDTQYF
TRBD1	NA	TRBV5-1	TRBJ2-4	TGCGCCAGCAGCCCGGGGACAGGTTACCGCGACATTCAGTACTTC	CASSPGTGYRDIQYF
NA	NA	TRBV19	TRBJ2-3	TGTGCCAGTAGTATTGGCATAATATCCACAGATACGCAGTATTTT	CASSIGIISTDTQYF
NA	NA	TRBV28	TRBJ2-7	TGTGCCAGCAGAACGGTTTCTTCCGAGCAGTACTTC	CASRTVSSEQYF
NA	NA	TRBV30	TRBJ2-7	TGTGCCTGGAGTTATCCGGGAAGATACGAGCAGTACTTC	CAWSYPGRYEQYF
TRBD2	NA	TRBV27	TRBJ2-7	TGTGCCAGCAGTCCAAGGACTAGCGGGAGAGTCGTATCCTACGAGCAGTACTTC	CASSPRTSGRVVSYEQYF
NA	NA	TRBV6-1	TRBJ2-7	TGTGCCATCAGTGGTCGGCCGGGACCGCTGCAGGACGAGCAGTACTTC	CAISGRPGPLQDEQYF
TRBD2	NA	TRBV7-9	TRBJ2-3	TGTGCCAGCAGCTCCCGACTTAGCGGGAATCGCGGGGATACGCAGTATTTT	CASSSRLSGNRGDTQYF
TRBD1	NA	TRBV6-5	TRBJ2-1	TGTGCCAGCAGCCCGGGACAGGGGACTTACAATGAGCAGTTCTTC	CASSPGQGTYNEQFF
TRBD2	NA	TRBV28	TRBJ2-1	TGTGCCAGCAGTTTATCCGGACTAGCGGGAGGGAATGAGCAGTTCTTC	CASSLSGLAGGNEQFF